Below, 10 T cell receptor beta chains from the same sample are listed, as sequenced in a study of T cell responses to AZD1222 COVID-19 vaccine. Data came from immunoSEQ multiplex PCR; TCRdb stores just in-frame clones and leaves some out. Of about 160,000 clones in the sample, 92% were seen once. Material: peripheral blood, obtained 28 days after the second AZD1222 dose. The receptors originated from an adult who received the AZD1222 COVID-19 vaccine.

The rearrangement links TRBV5-6 to TRBJ1-2, with TRBD1 matching over 9 bases. Germline assignment: CDR1 SGHDT and CDR2 YYEEEE. The CDR3 length is 14 residues. V shed 2 bases and J 3 bases; nucleotides not matched to a gene: 2. The CDR3 loop is CASSFRDRDYGYTF. The CDR3 region has the DNA TGTGCCAGCAGCTTTAGGGACAGGGACTATGGCTACACCTTC.

The chain joins TRBV12-2 to TRBJ2-7; the table's D gene call, TRBD2, was not cross checked with the DNA. TRBV12-2 counts as a pseudogene. The CDR3 has 17 amino acids. The CDR3 region is CASRLGGNGRALYEQYF. The CDR3 DNA sequence: TGTGCAAGTCGCTTAGGGGGGAACGGGAGGGCCCTCTACGAGCAGTACTTC.

The chain uses TRBV3-1 (or the pseudogene TRBV3-2) and TRBJ1-1, with no clear D. Per the germline V gene, CDR1 is LGHDT and CDR2 is YNNKEL (reference sequence). The CDR3 extends over 14 amino acids. The V and J ends lost 6 bases and 1 base respectively, with 12 bases between them. The CDR3: CASSASHGNTEAFF. CDR3 nucleotides: TGTGCCAGCAGTGCGTCTCACGGGAACACTGAAGCTTTCTTT.

J is TRBJ2-1 and V is TRBV9; TRBD2 matches 12 bases. The V gene's germline CDR1 is SGDLS and CDR2 YYNGEE. Trimming cost V 4 bases and J 12 bases; bases outside gene matches: 8. The CDR3 totals 14 residues. CDR3 nucleotides: TGTGCCAGCAGCCCGGGACTAGCGGGTTCAGTGCAGTTCTTC. Translating it yields CASSPGLAGSVQFF.

The rearrangement links TRBV15 to TRBJ1-5; D uncertain. The germline V gene encodes CDR1 LNHNV and CDR2 YYDKDF (reference sequence). The V gene lost 6 bases and the J gene lost 0 bases, with 9 bases spanning the gap. CDR3 length: 14 residues. The CDR3 nucleotides are TGTGCCACCAGTTCGGGAGATAGCAATCAGCCCCAGCATTTT. Its translation is CATSSGDSNQPQHF.

The chain is built from TRBV10-3 and TRBJ1-5; 8 bases agree with TRBD1. Trimming removed 10 bases from V and 5 bases from J; junction bases left unmatched: 10. CDR3 size: 14 residues. Germline loops: CDR1 ENHRY, CDR2 SYGVKD. The CDR3 is CASGQGGVDQPQHF. CDR3 bases: TGTGCCAGCGGACAGGGCGGTGTGGATCAGCCCCAGCATTTT.

The chain joins TRBV5-1 to TRBJ2-5; 8 bases agree with TRBD1. Trimming removed 4 bases from V and 3 bases from J; junction bases left unmatched: 2. The CDR3 totals 13 residues. In germline, CDR1 is SGHRS, CDR2 YFSETQ. CDR3 region: CASSAGGEETQYF. In DNA form, the CDR3 reads TGCGCCAGCAGCGCAGGGGGCGAAGAGACCCAGTACTTC.

Only one count was recorded for this clone. The chain has TRBV5-1 and TRBJ2-2; 7 bases fit TRBD1. In germline, CDR1 is SGHRS, CDR2 YFSETQ. This CDR3 has 17 residues. V gave up 4 bases and J gave up 6 bases; unmatched junction bases: 15. CDR3 DNA sequence: TGCGCCAGCAGCACGGGACAGCCTTTGGATATGCCCGGGGAGCTGTTTTTT. Amino acids: CASSTGQPLDMPGELFF.

The chain uses TRBV24-1 and TRBJ2-5; 8 positions agree with TRBD1. Trimming removed 5 bases from V and 0 bases from J; junction bases left unmatched: 7. The CDR3 loop spans 16 amino acids. Per the germline V gene, CDR1 is KGHDR and CDR2 is SFDVKD. The CDR3 DNA follows: TGTGCCACCAGTGCCCCGGGACAGGAGAACCAAGAGACCCAGTACTTC. Amino acid sequence: CATSAPGQENQETQYF.

This rearrangement joins TRBV28 to TRBJ1-4, with TRBD1 matching 9 bases. The CDR3 extends over 15 amino acids. Germline-derived CDR1 and CDR2 are MDHEN and SYDVKM. V shed 6 bases, J shed 12 bases, and the junction held 14 bases outside the gene matches. The CDR3 nucleotides read TGTGCCAGCAGATATACAGGGGGCGGACCCCGGCAACTGTTTTTT. The encoded protein is CASRYTGGGPRQLFF.